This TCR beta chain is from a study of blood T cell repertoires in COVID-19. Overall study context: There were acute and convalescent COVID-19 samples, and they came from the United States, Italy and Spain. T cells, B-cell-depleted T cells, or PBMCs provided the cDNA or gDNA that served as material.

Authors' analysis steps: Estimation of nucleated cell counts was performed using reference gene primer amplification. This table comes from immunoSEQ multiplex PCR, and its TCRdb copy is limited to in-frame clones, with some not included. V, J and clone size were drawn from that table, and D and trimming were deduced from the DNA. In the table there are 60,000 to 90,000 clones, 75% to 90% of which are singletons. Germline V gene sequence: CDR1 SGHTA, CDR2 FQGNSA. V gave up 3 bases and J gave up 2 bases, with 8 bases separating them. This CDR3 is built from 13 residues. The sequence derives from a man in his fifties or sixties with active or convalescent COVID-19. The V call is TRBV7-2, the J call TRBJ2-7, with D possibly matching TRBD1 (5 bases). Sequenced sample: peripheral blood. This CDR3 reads CASSFDRTYEQYF. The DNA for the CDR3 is TGTGCCAGCAGCTTCGACAGAACCTACGAGCAGTACTTC.